The 12 T cell receptor beta chains presented below share a single source sample, sequenced in a study of cytomegalovirus exposure and HLA in healthy donors listed by TCRdb under 2017. To prepare the library, the immunoSEQ multiplex PCR assay was applied. The source is immuneACCESS, and TCRdb retained only in-frame sequences with V and J called. Part of the clones is not carried over; for the studies checked, unresolved V genes explain less than half of this, and the remainder is unexplained. The sample yields more than 35,000 clones; just under 95% were counted once. 2.5% to 4% of the sample belongs to the ten largest clones. The sample consisted of PBMCs. The receptor set was obtained from a young man in good health and CMV-seronegative.

This clone was picked up one time. The chain recombines TRBV7-8 with TRBJ2-3; D remains unclear. This CDR3 is built from 14 residues. Germline values: CDR1 SGHVS, CDR2 FQNEAQ. V was trimmed by 1 base and J by 1 base, leaving 6 bases between them. The chain's CDR3 is CASSLDGRTDTQYF. The CDR3 DNA reads TGTGCCAGCAGCTTAGATGGCCGCACAGATACGCAGTATTTT.

The chain uses TRBV7-9 and TRBJ1-6; D ambiguous. The germline CDR1 and CDR2 sequences are SEHNR and FQNEAQ (reference sequence). Between the trimmed V and J ends, which lost 3 bases and 16 bases, there was a span of 13 bases. CDR3 size: 12 residues. CDR3 loop: CASSFLAAELHF. The CDR3 nucleotides are TGTGCCAGCAGCTTTTTGGCCGCGGAGCTCCACTTT.

Here the CDR3 DNA reads TGTGCCAGCAGAACAGGGTACACAGATACGCAGTATTTT. This gives the protein CASRTGYTDTQYF. The gene calls are TRBV6-5 and TRBJ2-3, with D tentatively TRBD1 (6 bases). The CDR3 extends over 13 amino acids. V was clipped by 6 bases and J by 2 bases, with 9 bases between them. CDR1 is MNHEY and CDR2 is SVGAGI in the germline V gene.

V gene TRBV6-5 combines with J gene TRBJ1-1, with a tentative D call TRBD1 (6 bases). CDR1 MNHEY and CDR2 SVGAGI come from the germline V gene. V was shortened by 5 bases and J by 1 base, with 8 bases between the two germline ends. There are 13 residues in the CDR3. The CDR3 spells CASSTGRNTEAFF. The CDR3 DNA reads TGTGCCAGCAGTACAGGGCGGAACACTGAAGCTTTCTTT.

CDR3 DNA sequence: TGTGCCAGCAGTGATTTAGCTTCCGAGCAGTACTTC. It encodes CASSDLASEQYF. The V call is TRBV2, the J call TRBJ2-7; D not certain. The CDR3 is made up of 12 amino acids. The V end was cut by 3 bases, the J end by 6 bases, with 9 bases between. Per the germline V gene, CDR1 is SNHLY and CDR2 is FYNNEI.

The V call is TRBV29-1, the J call TRBJ2-7; D not resolved. The CDR3 covers 11 residues. Germline V gene data show CDR1 as SQVTM and CDR2 as ANQGSEA. Trimming took off 7 bases at V and 1 base at J, with 8 bases between the two ends. CDR3 nucleotide sequence: TGCAGCGCCATCCTATCCTACGAGCAGTACTTC. Protein sequence: CSAILSYEQYF.

The V call is TRBV5-1, the J call TRBJ1-1; D might be TRBD1 (5 bases). The CDR3 has 16 amino acids. The V gene lost 4 bases and the J gene lost 4 bases, with 20 bases spanning the gap. From germline, CDR1 is SGHRS and CDR2 YFSETQ. CDR3: CASSPRSQGLGTEAFF. In DNA form, the CDR3 reads TGCGCCAGCAGCCCCCGGAGCCAGGGATTGGGCACTGAAGCTTTCTTT.

J is TRBJ2-1 and V is TRBV11-3; 8 nucleotides agree with TRBD2. CDR1 and CDR2 from the germline V gene are SGHNT and YENEEA. This CDR3 has 15 residues. The V segment lost 5 bases and the J segment 4 bases; nucleotides outside the gene matches: 7. CDR3 sequence reads: CASSKSGGRYNEQFF. The CDR3, as DNA: TGTGCCAGCAGCAAAAGCGGGGGAAGGTACAATGAGCAGTTCTTC.

V usage is TRBV5-1 and J usage is TRBJ1-4; the D is unclear. CDR1 and CDR2 from the germline V gene are SGHRS and YFSETQ. The CDR3 sequence is 13 residues long. The V end was cut by 5 bases, the J end by 4 bases, with 9 bases between. CDR3 coding DNA: TGCGCCAGCAGGATTGAGAATAATGAAAAACTGTTTTTT. As protein: CASRIENNEKLFF.

The chain combines TRBV29-1 with TRBJ2-5, with a possible D match to TRBD1 (5 bases). Germline CDR1 SQVTM, CDR2 ANQGSEA. V was clipped by 4 bases and J by 5 bases, with 11 bases between them. This CDR3 spans 12 amino acids. DNA of the CDR3: TGCAGCGTTGGCAGGGTAGAGGAGACCCAGTACTTC. Translating it yields CSVGRVEETQYF.

This chain connects TRBV7-9 to TRBJ1-4, with 8 bases matching TRBD1. V was clipped by 5 bases and J by 5 bases; unmatched bases: 4. The CDR3 consists of 14 residues. The V gene's germline CDR1 is SEHNR and CDR2 FQNEAQ (reference sequence). Here the CDR3 reads CASSRRQGNEKLFF. In DNA form, the CDR3 reads TGTGCCAGCAGCCGTCGACAGGGGAATGAAAAACTGTTTTTT. The whole variable domain, remainder taken from reference TRBV7-9 and TRBJ1-4, is DTGVSQNPRHKITKRGQNVTFRCDPISEHNRLYWYRQTLGQGPEFLTYFQNEAQLEKSRLLSDRFSAERPKGSFSTLEIQRTEQGDSAMYLCASSRRQGNEKLFFGSGTQLSVL.

This chain uses TRBV7-9 with TRBJ2-3; D is unresolved. CDR1 is SEHNR, CDR2 FQNEAQ, per germline (reference sequence). This CDR3 region has 14 residues. V was shortened by 2 bases and J by 0 bases, with 6 bases between the two germline ends. As DNA, the CDR3 is TGTGCCAGCAGCTTAACGGGTAGCACAGATACGCAGTATTTT. This sequence encodes CASSLTGSTDTQYF. Full variable domain (rest looked up from reference TRBV7-9 and TRBJ2-3): DTGVSQNPRHKITKRGQNVTFRCDPISEHNRLYWYRQTLGQGPEFLTYFQNEAQLEKSRLLSDRFSAERPKGSFSTLEIQRTEQGDSAMYLCASSLTGSTDTQYFGPGTRLTVL.